This record covers a single TCR beta chain. Its antigen is undetermined. The sample comes from a study of shared clonotypes between healthy human individuals. Overall study context: For every donor, three CD4 naive, three CD4 memory, two CD8 naive and one CD8 memory plates were used. Study-level points and caveats: Blood was the sole source, and tissue repertoires probably differ. The small donor group covered limited genetic and exposure diversity.

Healthy HIV-negative adults without recent acute infections or vaccinations served as donors. Some clones are missing from TCRdb's copy, which holds only in-frame ones; the method was immunoSEQ multiplex PCR. The table includes a few million clones, about 92% detected once. Germline-derived CDR1 and CDR2 are MDHEN and SYDVKM. V lost 8 bases and J lost 3; bases outside the gene matches: 16. The CDR3 is 17 residues long. The chain has TRBV28 and TRBJ2-3, with TRBD2 matching over 8 bases. The receptor was derived from a young man in good health. Sequencing was carried out using naive CD4+ T cells sorted from blood. Subset here: CD45RA+ positively selected. The DNA for the CDR3 is TGTGCCAGCTACCCCGGGGGACTAGTGACGGAGACAGATACGCAGTATTTT. Amino acids: CASYPGGLVTETDTQYF.